The next 17 T cell receptor beta chains were all read from a single sample in a study of regulatory T cells in long-lasting Graves disease. The time point denotes: newly diagnosed GD, antithyroid drugs for less than 3 months. PBMCs were the source of the RNA used for TCR sequencing. iRepertoire HTBI primers and Arm-PCR of CDR3 regions built TCR beta libraries. MiXCR, run by TCRdb on the multiplex PCR reads, gives a single entry per CDR3 protein. This sample has about 430,000 distinct CDR3 sequences; over 12% occur once, and the top ten carry about 7.6%. This sample was also put to use in a study of T cells in Graves' hyperthyroidism and ophthalmopathy.

This sample comprised peripheral blood mononuclear cells (PBMCs), obtained at new diagnosis, from a patient treated with antithyroid drugs. The receptor set was obtained from a woman aged 40 to 50 with Graves disease.

In this sample, this clonotype turned up many times. This chain joins TRBV30 and TRBJ2-1; D perhaps matches TRBD2 (6 bases). The V end was cut by 5 bases, the J end by 0 bases, with 23 bases between. This CDR3 has 18 residues. CDR1 GTSNPN and CDR2 SVGIG come from the germline V gene (reference sequence). The CDR3 sequence is CAWGTFRGGLSSYNEQFF. In DNA form, the CDR3 reads TGTGCCTGGGGGACTTTTCGGGGAGGCCTATCCTCCTACAATGAGCAGTTCTTC.

On this clonotype itself: Since no conserved phenylalanine or tryptophan closes the CDR3, a read error is the likely cause. The V and J genes are TRBV27 and TRBJ1-2; 10 nucleotides agree with TRBD1. This CDR3 has 14 residues. V shed 4 bases and J 6 bases; nucleotides not matched to a gene: 5. CDR1 and CDR2 (germline): MNHEY, SMNVEV (reference sequence). The CDR3 DNA follows: TGTGCCAGCAGTTCCGCCGGGACAGGGGATGGCTACACCCTC. The encoded protein is CASSSAGTGDGYTL.

In this sample, this clonotype turned up many times. This sequence joins TRBV12-3 or TRBV12-4 and TRBJ2-5; 10 nucleotides line up with TRBD2. The ends lost 2 bases at V and 4 bases at J; junction bases unmatched: 7. The CDR3 length is 16 residues. The CDR3 nucleotides read TGTGCCAGCAGTTTATCTCTAGCGGGAGTGAGAGAGACCCAGTACTTC. Its protein is CASSLSLAGVRETQYF.

The V and J genes are TRBV7-2 and TRBJ2-5; 14 bases agree with TRBD2. The CDR3 has 16 amino acids. The trim removed 4 bases at V and 5 bases at J, leaving 6 bases unmatched. Germline CDR1 and CDR2: SGHTA and FQGNSA. The CDR3 coding sequence is TGTGCCAGCAGCTCTGGGACTAGCGGGAGTTGGGAGACCCAGTACTTC. It encodes CASSSGTSGSWETQYF.

This clonotype was counted at least ten times. CDR3: CSVEDLLSSGSYNEQFF. CDR3 in DNA: TGCAGCGTTGAAGATCTTCTCTCTAGCGGGTCCTACAATGAGCAGTTCTTC. This sequence joins TRBV29-1 and TRBJ2-1, with 8 bases aligning to TRBD2. Germline values: CDR1 SQVTM, CDR2 ANQGSEA. V lost 0 bases to trimming and J lost 1 base; unmatched junction nucleotides: 8. This CDR3 has 17 residues.

The V call is TRBV6-1, the J call TRBJ2-3; perhaps TRBD2 as D (6 bases). Germline CDR1 and CDR2: MNHNS and SASEGT. V was cut by 6 bases and J by 0 bases, with 28 bases left in between. The CDR3 is 20 residues long. The CDR3 loop reads CASRSTFWREKTPSTDTQYF. CDR3 coding DNA: TGTGCCAGCAGATCTACCTTCTGGCGGGAAAAAACGCCTAGCACAGATACGCAGTATTTT.

This clonotype was found a few times. V usage is TRBV12-3 or TRBV12-4 and J usage is TRBJ2-3; TRBD2 matches 7 bases. V was clipped by 4 bases and J by 5 bases; unmatched bases: 18. The CDR3 loop spans 18 amino acids. CDR3 sequence (DNA): TGTGCCAGCAGTTATGAACTTACTAGCGCGGTTTCTGGAGATACGCAGTATTTT. It is translated as CASSYELTSAVSGDTQYF.

This clonotype showed up many times. V and J are TRBV12-3 or TRBV12-4 and TRBJ2-3; D may be TRBD1 (7 bases). V shed 6 bases and J shed 6 bases, with 16 bases lying between them. The CDR3 is made up of 14 amino acids. CDR3 in amino acids: CASRGGQPRDTQYF. The CDR3 DNA sequence: TGTGCCAGCAGGGGGGGACAGCCACGGGATACGCAGTATTTT.

V is TRBV24-1 and J is TRBJ2-5, with D perhaps matching TRBD1 (6 bases). Germline CDR1 reads KGHDR; CDR2 reads SFDVKD. CDR3 size: 16 residues. V lost 5 bases to trimming and J lost 2 bases, with 17 bases between them. The CDR3 region is CATSGITGRGQETQYF. CDR3 DNA: TGTGCCACCAGTGGCATCACGGGCAGGGGACAAGAGACCCAGTACTTC.

The chain has TRBV7-2 and TRBJ1-2, with TRBD1 matching over 7 bases. In germline, CDR1 is SGHTA, CDR2 FQGNSA. Trimming at V came to 3 bases and at J to 6 bases, leaving 4 bases not matched to a gene. The CDR3 covers 13 residues. CDR3 sequence reads: CASSFRQGHGYTF. CDR3 coding DNA: TGTGCCAGCAGCTTCAGACAGGGTCATGGCTACACCTTC.

The chain joins TRBV6-1 to TRBJ2-3; D could derive from TRBD1 or TRBD2 (5 bases each). The germline V and J ends were trimmed by 6 bases and 3 bases, with 16 bases remaining between them. Germline V gene data show CDR1 as MNHNS and CDR2 as SASEGT. The CDR3 is 15 amino acids. The CDR3 DNA follows: TGTGCCAGCAGGTCCAGGGCGGGCGGGACAGATACGCAGTATTTT. Encoded protein: CASRSRAGGTDTQYF.

This clonotype was seen a handful of times. Here the CDR3 reads CSARGLAGAGSYEQYF. For the CDR3, the DNA is TGCAGTGCTAGGGGACTAGCGGGAGCTGGTTCCTACGAGCAGTACTTC. V and J are TRBV20-1 and TRBJ2-7; 14 bases agree with TRBD2. Germline CDR1 DFQATT, CDR2 SNEGSKA (reference sequence). J lost 1 base, V lost 3 bases, and 5 bases had no gene match. The CDR3 consists of 16 residues.

This clonotype was counted ten times or more. This chain uses TRBV12-3 or TRBV12-4 with TRBJ2-5, with 7 positions matching TRBD1. With 4 bases clipped from V and 4 bases from J, the junction kept 0 bases outside the gene matches. The CDR3 contains 12 residues. The CDR3 DNA reads as TGTGCCAGCAGTTGGACAGGAGAGACCCAGTACTTC. This sequence encodes CASSWTGETQYF.

In its sample, this clonotype was seen a few times. The chain combines TRBV20-1 with TRBJ2-4; weak D call: TRBD2 (6 bases). The CDR3 extends over 16 amino acids. The V gene's germline CDR1 is DFQATT and CDR2 SNEGSKA (reference sequence). V shed 3 bases and J shed 0 bases, with 15 bases lying between them. For the CDR3, the DNA is TGCAGTGCTAGCGGGAGCCGTGGTATAGCCAAAAACATTCAGTACTTC. Residues: CSASGSRGIAKNIQYF.

This clonotype was seen at least ten times. The chain carries TRBV12-3 or TRBV12-4 and TRBJ2-7, with TRBD2 identical over 9 bases. The J segment lost 7 bases and the V segment lost 0 bases, leaving 7 bases of the junction unmatched. The CDR3 contains 15 residues. The CDR3 loop reads CASSLARTSVEEQYF. For the CDR3, the DNA is TGTGCCAGCAGTTTAGCGCGGACTAGCGTCGAGGAGCAGTACTTC.

This clonotype appeared many times. The rearrangement uses TRBV12-3 or TRBV12-4 and TRBJ1-2, with a possible D match to TRBD1 (6 bases). The CDR3 totals 15 residues. V lost 5 bases and J lost 4, with 17 bases in between. CDR3 loop: CASSPQTGHFYGYTF. The CDR3 DNA follows: TGTGCCAGCAGTCCACAAACGGGACACTTCTATGGCTACACCTTC.

In this sample, this clonotype turned up many times. The chain links TRBV6-1 to TRBJ1-5, with D possibly matching TRBD1 (5 bases). The CDR3 is 13 residues long. The V end lost 7 bases, the J end lost 6 bases, and 13 bases lay between the germline ends. Germline lookup yields CDR1 MNHNS and CDR2 SASEGT. The CDR3 is CASIGASGQPQHF. The CDR3 nucleotides read TGTGCCAGCATAGGGGCCTCGGGTCAGCCCCAGCATTTT.